This entry lists 32 T cell receptor beta chains sequenced from one sample in a study of T cells in Graves' hyperthyroidism and ophthalmopathy. The investigators amplified TCR beta CDR3 regions from RNA transcripts. Carried out on the TCR CDR3, a first-round RT-PCR used the HTBI primer set. Via MiXCR, TCRdb re-called the multiplex PCR reads, giving one row per CDR3 protein. The table has 490,000 or so distinct CDR3 sequences, roughly 22% seen once. Sequenced input: blood. These receptors all stem from a woman between 70 and 85 years old with Graves' ophthalmopathy.

J is TRBJ2-3 and V is TRBV12-5, with TRBD2 matching 7 bases. CDR3 length: 16 residues. V lost 2 bases to trimming and J lost 0 bases; unmatched junction nucleotides: 5. Germline CDR1 and CDR2: LGHNT and FRNRAP. Here the CDR3 DNA reads TGTGCTAGTGGTTTGTTTGCGGGAGCCAGCACAGATACGCAGTATTTT. Encoded protein: CASGLFAGASTDTQYF.

V usage is TRBV12-3 or TRBV12-4 and J usage is TRBJ2-7, with D tentatively TRBD1 (5 bases). The CDR3 is 13 amino acids. The V end lost 8 bases, the J end lost 5 bases, and 16 bases lay between the germline ends. The CDR3 reads CASSQGIIHEQYF. Written as DNA, the CDR3 is TGTGCCAGCTCCCAGGGAATAATCCACGAGCAGTACTTC.

This clonotype appeared many times. The rearrangement uses TRBV6-1 and TRBJ1-1; possibly TRBD1 for D (6 bases). The V end lost 6 bases, the J end lost 2 bases, and 16 bases lay between the germline ends. This CDR3 has 15 residues. CDR1 is MNHNS, CDR2 SASEGT, per germline. The CDR3: CASRPPRGGNTEAFF. The CDR3 DNA is TGTGCCAGCAGACCCCCCAGGGGCGGCAACACTGAAGCTTTCTTT.

This clonotype has at least ten counts. The rearrangement uses TRBV29-1 and TRBJ2-5; 7 bases fit TRBD2. From germline, CDR1 is SQVTM and CDR2 ANQGSEA. V was clipped by 6 bases and J by 5 bases; unmatched bases: 6. CDR3 length equals 12 residues. The CDR3 DNA sequence: TGCAGCGTCGATTACGGGGGGGAGACCCAGTACTTC. It specifies CSVDYGGETQYF. Full variable domain (rest looked up from reference TRBV29-1 and TRBJ2-5): SAVISQKPSRDICQRGTSLTIQCQVDSQVTMMFWYRQQPGQSLTLIATANQGSEATYESGFVIDKFPISRPNLTFSTLTVSNMSPEDSSIYLCSVDYGGETQYFGPGTRLLVL.

Concerning this clonotype: A much larger clone lies one base from this, so it may be a read error. CDR3 amino acids: CAISSGRSYGYTF. CDR3 nucleotide sequence: TGTGCCATCAGTTCTGGACGGTCCTATGGCTACACCTTC. This chain uses TRBV12-3 or TRBV12-4 with TRBJ1-2, with unresolved D. The CDR3 covers 13 residues.

The chain combines TRBV6-1 with TRBJ1-3; TRBD1 aligns across 8 bases. J lost 1 base, V lost 6 bases, and 2 bases had no gene match. CDR3 length: 14 residues. Germline CDR1 and CDR2: MNHNS and SASEGT. In DNA form, the CDR3 reads TGTGCCAGCAGACGGACAGGGTCTGGAAACACCATATATTTT. Translating gives CASRRTGSGNTIYF.

The chain couples TRBV7-2 to TRBJ2-1; D is perhaps TRBD2 (5 bases). Trimming removed 6 bases at V and 6 bases at J, with 12 bases between. The CDR3 consists of 13 residues. CDR1 and CDR2 from the germline V gene are SGHTA and FQGNSA. CDR3 sequence reads: CASRPGMGNEQFF. In nucleotides, the CDR3 is TGTGCCAGCAGGCCCGGGATGGGCAATGAGCAGTTCTTC.

In its sample, this clonotype was seen a few times. The V and J genes are TRBV7-3 and TRBJ1-2; D uncertain. This CDR3 has 12 amino acids. Germline-derived CDR1 and CDR2 are SGHTA and FQGTGA. Trimming shortened V by 1 base and J by 7 bases, and 7 bases separated the two germline ends. In DNA form, the CDR3 reads TGTGCCAGCAGCTTAAATGGGCCTGGCTACACCTTC. Translated, it gives CASSLNGPGYTF.

In its sample, this clonotype was seen many times. The CDR3 DNA follows: TGTGCCAGCAGTACACGGGACACCCACACTGAAGCTTTCTTT. This translates into CASSTRDTHTEAFF. J is TRBJ1-1 and V is TRBV28; TRBD1 might be the D (6 bases). V was clipped by 5 bases and J by 3 bases, with 13 bases between them. The V gene's germline CDR1 is MDHEN and CDR2 SYDVKM. This CDR3 is built from 14 residues.

V usage is TRBV20-1 and J usage is TRBJ2-7; D is perhaps TRBD1 (5 bases). The germline V and J ends were trimmed by 6 bases and 2 bases, with 17 bases remaining between them. The CDR3 consists of 14 residues. Looked up from germline, CDR1 is DFQATT and CDR2 is SNEGSKA (reference sequence). The DNA of the CDR3 is TGCAGTGCCGGCAGGACAACTTATACCTACGAGCAGTACTTC. It specifies CSAGRTTYTYEQYF.

This clonotype was recorded a few times. The V call is TRBV29-1, the J call TRBJ2-1; D unclear. The CDR3 is 10 residues long. The V gene lost 3 bases and the J gene lost 7 bases, with 4 bases spanning the gap. Per germline, CDR1 SQVTM and CDR2 ANQGSEA. CDR3 amino acids: CSVDNNEQFF. Here the CDR3 DNA reads TGCAGCGTTGACAATAATGAGCAGTTCTTC.

This sequence joins TRBV6-1 and TRBJ2-6, with no clear D. The CDR3 consists of 13 residues. Germline V lookup: CDR1 MNHNS, CDR2 SASEGT. With 8 bases removed from V and 0 bases from J, the gap between germline ends came to 5 bases. CDR3 coding DNA: TGTGCCAGCTGGACCTCTGGGGCCAACGTCCTGACTTTC. Encoded protein: CASWTSGANVLTF.

This clonotype appeared many times. The chain employs TRBV28 and TRBJ1-4; a possible D gene is TRBD1 (5 bases). The CDR3 runs 14 residues. Germline loops: CDR1 MDHEN, CDR2 SYDVKM. Trimming left V 1 base short and J 10 bases short, with 13 bases between. CDR3 bases: TGTGCCAGCAGTTTATCCGGGGGACGGGGAAAACTGTTTTTT. Translation gives CASSLSGGRGKLFF.

There are a few counts of this clonotype. This chain links TRBV3-1 with TRBJ2-2; no definite D call. The CDR3 runs to 15 residues. The V gene lost 0 bases and the J gene lost 2 bases, with 7 bases spanning the gap. Germline CDR1 is LGHDT and CDR2 is YNNKEL (reference sequence). CDR3 in amino acids: CASSQERGNTGELFF. CDR3 nucleotide sequence: TGTGCCAGCAGCCAAGAGCGCGGAAACACCGGGGAGCTGTTTTTT.

The sample holds a few counts of this clonotype. CDR3 residues: CASSLAQGRTEAFF. CDR3 coding DNA: TGCGCCAGCAGCTTGGCACAGGGGAGAACTGAAGCTTTCTTT. The chain employs TRBV5-1 and TRBJ1-1; 7 positions agree with TRBD1. Germline CDR1 and CDR2: SGHRS and YFSETQ. This CDR3 comprises 14 residues. V shed 0 bases and J 5 bases; nucleotides not matched to a gene: 4.

Remarks on this clonotype: Germline and junction disagree at one end, which may indicate a read error. CDR3 sequence: CGAGRTSGTGELFF. The CDR3, as DNA: TGCGGTGCCGGTAGGACTAGCGGAACCGGGGAGCTGTTTTTT. The V gene is TRBV20-1, the J gene TRBJ2-2; 10 nucleotides align to TRBD2. Germline V CDR1 and CDR2: DFQATT, SNEGSKA (reference sequence). The CDR3 has 14 residues.

This clonotype turned up a few times. J is TRBJ2-7 and V is TRBV7-8; D is undetermined. V lost 0 bases to trimming and J lost 3 bases, with 15 bases between them. CDR3 size: 16 residues. CDR1 is SGHVS and CDR2 is FQNEAQ in the germline V gene. CDR3 nucleotide sequence: TGTGCCAGCAGCTTAGCCAGGCAGGTGAATCTCTACGAGCAGTACTTC. Its translation is CASSLARQVNLYEQYF. The whole variable domain, remainder taken from reference TRBV7-8 and TRBJ2-7, is GAGVSQSPRYKVAKRGQDVALRCDPISGHVSLFWYQQALGQGPEFLTYFQNEAQLDKSGLPSDRFFAERPEGSVSTLKIQRTQQEDSAVYLCASSLARQVNLYEQYFGPGTRLTVT.

CDR3: CAIRLGQDYGYTF. The CDR3 DNA sequence: TGTGCCATCAGACTGGGACAGGACTATGGCTACACCTTC. The chain is built from TRBV10-3 and TRBJ1-2; 8 bases agree with TRBD1. CDR1 and CDR2 (germline): ENHRY, SYGVKD. This CDR3 is 13 amino acids long. V was clipped by 6 bases and J by 3 bases; unmatched bases: 3.

This clonotype has just a few counts. This chain connects TRBV12-3 or TRBV12-4 to TRBJ1-5; D is ambiguous. The V gene lost 3 bases and the J gene lost 9 bases, with 6 bases spanning the gap. The CDR3 runs to 11 residues. CDR3 in DNA: TGTGCCAGCAGTTTGTCGGGGCCCCAGCATTTT. Protein: CASSLSGPQHF.

The rearrangement links TRBV6-1 to TRBJ1-6; D is unclear. The V and J ends lost 6 bases and 7 bases respectively, with 22 bases between them. Germline V gene lookup returns CDR1 MNHNS and CDR2 SASEGT. This CDR3 contains 17 residues. The CDR3 DNA reads as TGTGCCAGCAGCCTCCTGGGCCCTCACCCGGGAAATTCACCCCTCCACTTT. Protein: CASSLLGPHPGNSPLHF.

This clonotype appeared many times. The chain has TRBV2 and TRBJ2-2; no reliable D call. Between the trimmed V and J ends, which lost 11 bases and 4 bases, there was a span of 11 bases. Germline V gene lookup returns CDR1 SNHLY and CDR2 FYNNEI. This CDR3 has 12 residues. CDR3 sequence reads: CAGGVGTGELFF. The CDR3 DNA reads as TGTGCCGGCGGAGTAGGCACCGGGGAGCTGTTTTTT.

Here the CDR3 reads CASSLPTNLQETQYF. The DNA of the CDR3 is TGTGCCAGCAGCCTACCCACGAATCTCCAAGAGACCCAGTACTTC. The rearrangement uses TRBV7-2 and TRBJ2-5, with no clear D. In germline, CDR1 is SGHTA, CDR2 FQGNSA. This CDR3 is 15 amino acids long. The ends were cut back, 5 bases at V and 1 base at J, with 14 bases in the middle.

This clonotype was seen only a few times. The chain carries TRBV3-1 and TRBJ2-5; TRBD2 agrees at 9 bases. The germline CDR1 and CDR2 sequences are LGHDT and YNNKEL (reference sequence). The junction had 5 bases not matched to a gene; V was cut back by 1 base and J by 2 bases. This CDR3 spans 16 amino acids. The CDR3 sequence: CASSQVAGARQETQYF. CDR3 in DNA: TGTGCCAGCAGCCAAGTAGCGGGAGCCCGACAAGAGACCCAGTACTTC.

This clonotype was found a few times. The chain has TRBV20-1 and TRBJ1-5, with a possible D match to TRBD1 (6 bases). This CDR3 has 18 residues. Germline V gene sequence: CDR1 DFQATT, CDR2 SNEGSKA (reference sequence). DNA of the CDR3: TGCAGCATCATGGGCAGGGGTGAGGCTCGTAGGCGCAATCAGCCCCAGCATTTT. It codes for CSIMGRGEARRRNQPQHF.

The chain has TRBV18 and TRBJ2-1, with 9 bases lining up with TRBD1. Germline trimming cut 0 bases from V and 3 bases from J; bases unmatched to any gene: 6. This CDR3 comprises 17 residues. Looked up from germline, CDR1 is KGHSH and CDR2 is LQKENI. CDR3 bases: TGTGCCAGCTCACCACCTATCGGGACAGGGATCTACAATGAGCAGTTCTTC. Protein product: CASSPPIGTGIYNEQFF. The full variable domain, its missing parts supplied by reference TRBV18 and TRBJ2-1, is NAGVMQNPRHLVRRRGQEARLRCSPMKGHSHVYWYRQLPEEGLKFMVYLQKENIIDESGMPKERFSAEFPKEGPSILRIQQVVRGDSAAYFCASSPPIGTGIYNEQFFGPGTRLTVL.

This clonotype was counted ten times or more. The rearrangement joins TRBV6-1 to TRBJ1-5; TRBD1 matches at 9 bases. CDR1 MNHNS and CDR2 SASEGT come from the germline V gene. The CDR3 runs 15 residues. V was clipped by 5 bases and J by 9 bases; unmatched bases: 11. The CDR3 loop reads CASSPSTGGKGPQHF. The CDR3 region has the DNA TGTGCCAGCAGTCCCTCGACAGGGGGAAAGGGGCCCCAGCATTTT.

The chain employs TRBV5-1 and TRBJ1-1, with 12 positions matching TRBD1. Germline V gene sequence: CDR1 SGHRS, CDR2 YFSETQ. The CDR3 length is 16 residues. The ends lost 0 bases at V and 7 bases at J; junction bases unmatched: 7. The CDR3 protein is CASSLGGTGGYNEAFF. The CDR3 region has the DNA TGCGCCAGCAGCTTGGGGGGGACAGGGGGCTATAATGAAGCTTTCTTT. The full variable domain, rest sourced from reference TRBV5-1 and TRBJ1-1, is KAGVTQTPRYLIKTRGQQVTLSCSPISGHRSVSWYQQTPGQGLQFLFEYFSETQRNKGNFPGRFSGRQFSNSRSEMNVSTLELGDSALYLCASSLGGTGGYNEAFFGQGTRLTVV.

This clonotype appeared many times. This chain links TRBV6-1 with TRBJ1-2, with no clear D. The germline gives CDR1 MNHNS, CDR2 SASEGT. CDR3 length equals 13 residues. The germline V and J ends were trimmed by 2 bases and 0 bases, with 4 bases remaining between them. CDR3 sequence reads: CASSEIPNYGYTF. The DNA for the CDR3 is TGTGCCAGCAGTGAAATCCCTAACTATGGCTACACCTTC.

The chain links TRBV6-1 to TRBJ2-2; D is uncertain. V was clipped by 5 bases and J by 0 bases, with 7 bases between them. The CDR3 has 14 residues. Germline V gene data show CDR1 as MNHNS and CDR2 as SASEGT. Written as DNA, the CDR3 is TGTGCCAGCAGTTCTGGCTCGAACACCGGGGAGCTGTTTTTT. This sequence encodes CASSSGSNTGELFF.

This clonotype was seen more than once but under ten times. This chain's CDR3 is CASSPQTGNYGYTF. The CDR3 coding sequence is TGTGCCAGCAGCCCCCAGACTGGTAACTATGGCTACACCTTC. This chain joins TRBV3-1 and TRBJ1-2, with D uncertain. Germline CDR1 and CDR2: LGHDT and YNNKEL (reference sequence). The length of the CDR3 is 14 residues. V lost 4 bases, J lost 1 base, and 10 bases lay in between.

This clonotype was seen a handful of times. V and J are TRBV7-2 and TRBJ1-2; D not resolved. CDR1 is SGHTA and CDR2 is FQGNSA in the germline V gene. V dropped 0 bases and J dropped 7 bases, with 9 bases sitting between them. This CDR3 contains 13 residues. In nucleotides, the CDR3 is TGTGCCAGCAGCTTAGCGGCCCGGGGTGGCTACACCTTC. Residues: CASSLAARGGYTF.

This clonotype has only a few counts. The rearrangement uses TRBV19 and TRBJ2-6; 9 bases map to TRBD1. Losses at the gene ends were 4 bases for V and 4 bases for J; bases not matched to a gene: 5. CDR3 size: 16 residues. Germline V gene lookup returns CDR1 LNHDA and CDR2 SQIVND (reference sequence). The CDR3: CASSSGTGTGANVLTF. The DNA of the CDR3 is TGTGCCAGTAGTAGCGGGACAGGGACCGGGGCCAACGTCCTGACTTTC. Using reference TRBV19 and TRBJ2-6 for the parts outside the CDR3, the full variable domain is DGGITQSPKYLFRKEGQNVTLSCEQNLNHDAMYWYRQDPGQGLRLIYYSQIVNDFQKGDIAEGYSVSREKKESFPLTVTSAQKNPTAFYLCASSSGTGTGANVLTFGAGSRLTVL.